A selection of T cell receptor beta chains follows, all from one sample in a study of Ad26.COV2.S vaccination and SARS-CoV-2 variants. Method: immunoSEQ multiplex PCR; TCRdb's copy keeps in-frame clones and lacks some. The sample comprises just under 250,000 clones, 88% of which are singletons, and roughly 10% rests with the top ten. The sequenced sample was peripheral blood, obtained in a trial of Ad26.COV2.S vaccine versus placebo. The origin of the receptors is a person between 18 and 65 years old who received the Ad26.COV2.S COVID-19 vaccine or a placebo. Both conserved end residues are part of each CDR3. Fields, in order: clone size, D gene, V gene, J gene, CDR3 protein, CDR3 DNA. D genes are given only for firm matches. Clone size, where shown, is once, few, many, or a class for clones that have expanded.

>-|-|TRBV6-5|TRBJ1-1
CASRANTEAFF
TGTGCCAGCAGGGCTAACACTGAAGCTTTCTTT
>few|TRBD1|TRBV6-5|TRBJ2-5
CASSPGLDRAETQYF
TGTGCCAGCAGTCCAGGGCTGGACAGGGCGGAGACCCAGTACTTC
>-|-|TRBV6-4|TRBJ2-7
CASSDHTDTKETYEQYF
TGTGCCAGCAGTGACCACACGGACACGAAAGAAACCTACGAGCAGTACTTC
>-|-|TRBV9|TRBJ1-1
CASSVGGAPNTEAFF
TGTGCCAGCAGCGTAGGTGGGGCGCCGAACACTGAAGCTTTCTTT
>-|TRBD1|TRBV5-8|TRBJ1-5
CASSRTGTSNQPQHF
TGTGCCAGCAGCCGGACAGGGACAAGCAATCAGCCCCAGCATTTT
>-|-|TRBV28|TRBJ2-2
CASSFYGELFF
TGTGCCAGCAGTTTTTACGGGGAGCTGTTTTTT
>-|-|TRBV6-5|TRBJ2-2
CASSYFGTLRAGELFF
TGTGCCAGCAGTTACTTCGGGACTTTGAGGGCCGGGGAGCTGTTTTTT
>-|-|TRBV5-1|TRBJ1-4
CANLQPPAAWTAHRGADEKLFF
TGCGCCAATCTGCAGCCGCCAGCAGCTTGGACCGCCCACCGGGGGGCGGATGAAAAACTGTTTTTT
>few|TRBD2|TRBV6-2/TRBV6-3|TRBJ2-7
CASSYSAFGSGVHEQYF
TGTGCCAGCAGTTACTCGGCTTTTGGCAGCGGGGTCCACGAGCAGTACTTC
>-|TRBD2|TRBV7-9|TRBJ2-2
CASRGLAGAHDANTGELFF
TGTGCCAGCAGAGGACTAGCGGGAGCTCACGACGCGAACACCGGGGAGCTGTTTTTT
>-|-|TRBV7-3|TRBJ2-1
CASSLTAGGSYNEQFF
TGTGCCAGCAGCTTAACGGCCGGTGGCTCCTACAATGAGCAGTTCTTC
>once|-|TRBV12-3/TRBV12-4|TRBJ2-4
CASTVGNIQYF
TGTGCCAGCACTGTCGGGAACATTCAGTACTTC
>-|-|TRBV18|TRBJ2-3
CASSPGALGVTDTQYF
TGTGCCAGCTCACCAGGGGCCCTCGGGGTGACAGATACGCAGTATTTT
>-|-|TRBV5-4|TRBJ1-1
CASRDRGWSTEAFF
TGTGCCAGCAGAGATAGGGGTTGGAGCACTGAAGCTTTCTTT
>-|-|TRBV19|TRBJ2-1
CASNNGGQPSHEQFF
TGTGCCAGTAATAACGGGGGGCAGCCCTCTCATGAGCAGTTCTTC
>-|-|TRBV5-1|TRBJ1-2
CASSLAGRSGYTF
TGCGCCAGCAGCTTGGCGGGGCGATCCGGCTACACCTTC
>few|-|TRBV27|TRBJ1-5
CASSTGLVQPQHF
TGTGCCAGCAGTACAGGGCTGGTTCAGCCCCAGCATTTT
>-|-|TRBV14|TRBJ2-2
CASSQVRGVTGELFF
TGTGCCAGCAGCCAAGTACGGGGAGTCACCGGGGAGCTGTTTTTT
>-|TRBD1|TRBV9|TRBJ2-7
CASSVRTGGYEQYF
TGTGCCAGCAGCGTAAGGACAGGAGGCTACGAGCAGTACTTC
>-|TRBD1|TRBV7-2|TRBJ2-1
CASSPGQGGHEQFF
TGTGCCAGCAGCCCCGGACAGGGTGGACATGAGCAGTTCTTC
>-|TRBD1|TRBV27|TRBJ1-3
CASSEGQGYSGNTIYF
TGTGCCAGCAGTGAGGGACAGGGATATAGTGGAAACACCATATATTTT
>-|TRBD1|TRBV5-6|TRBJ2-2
CASSVTGGVTGELFF
TGTGCCAGCAGCGTGACAGGGGGCGTCACCGGGGAGCTGTTTTTT
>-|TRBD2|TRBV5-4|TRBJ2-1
CASFIAGGPNNEQFF
TGTGCCAGCTTCATAGCGGGAGGGCCTAACAATGAGCAGTTCTTC
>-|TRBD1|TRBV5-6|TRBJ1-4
CASSRDRDLREKLFF
TGTGCCAGCAGCCGAGACAGGGATCTACGGGAAAAACTGTTTTTT
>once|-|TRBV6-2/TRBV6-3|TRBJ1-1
CASSQSSLNTEAFF
TGTGCCAGCAGTCAATCCAGTTTGAACACTGAAGCTTTCTTT
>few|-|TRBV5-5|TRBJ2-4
CASSPERVGTKNIQYF
TGTGCCAGCAGCCCTGAGAGGGTAGGAACCAAAAACATTCAGTACTTC